This paragraph covers one T cell receptor beta chain sequence. Its antigen remains undetermined. No qualities accompany the bases; no much larger clone lies one base away. Interpreted using the paper, the time point label stands for: cells obtained before transplantation from donor or recipient. CD3+CD4+ and CD3+CD8+ populations were FACS-sorted from unstimulated pre-transplant donor and recipient cells taken from spleen or lymph nodes. These data belong to a study of graft-versus-host responses after intestinal transplantation (dated by TCRdb to the early 2020s). Background for the entire study: Recipients received multivisceral, liver-intestinal, or isolated intestinal transplants. Bulk TCR-beta CDR3 sequencing was used to track graft-versus-host and host-versus-graft alloreactive T cell clones in the graft, circulation and bone marrow after intestinal transplantation. Samples from a few later patients were sequenced in-house on an Illumina MiSeq with MiXCR processing rather than by the commercial service. All recipients received anti-thymocyte globulin induction followed by maintenance tacrolimus and steroids for around three years. A peak of at least 4% donor T cells among recipient peripheral blood mononuclear cells was the definition used for donor T cell macrochimerism. Alloreactive clones were identified by sequencing pre-transplant mixed lymphocyte reaction products and comparing them with unstimulated pre-transplant donor and recipient T cells. A cohort of some 24 intestinal transplant recipients, including one retransplant, was enrolled, and a few patients lacking pretransplant specimens were excluded.

What the work shows at the level of the full study, not this receptor alone: GvH clones were found in recipient bone marrow, and some of the GvH clones appeared earlier in ileal mucosa or blood, which is consistent with an intestinal mucosal origin. Early after transplant, peak levels of circulating GvH clones were found to be associated with declines in HvG clones. The conclusions were limited by the relatively low number and heterogeneity of the intestinal transplant patients. Patients with donor T cell macrochimerism had high GvH to HvG T cell clonal ratios in their allografts.

A distance of 12 bases separates the germline ends of V and J, which lose 1 base and 6 bases respectively. The germline V gene supplies CDR1 MGHRA and CDR2 YSYEKL. Taken from cysteine to phenylalanine, the CDR3 has 15 residues. This entry keeps only the CDR3 DNA: 45 bases, framed from base 1. Receptor amplification or capture employed the immunoSEQ multiplex PCR assay. For most patients, genomic DNA was isolated with the Qiagen DNeasy Blood and Tissue Kit and shipped frozen to Adaptive Biotechnologies for TCR sequencing. Adaptive Biotechnologies carried out high-throughput TCR-beta CDR3 sequencing of genomic DNA for most patients. Regarding the original processing steps: Adaptive's ImmunoSEQ software was the source of the TCR sequencing data for 15 to 20 patients, while three other patients were processed with MiXCR and VDJtools. CD4 versus CD8 sorting errors were corrected by removing sequences found in both subsets at a frequency ratio below 5:1. CDR3 nucleotide sequences shared between donor and recipient were removed because the origin of such sequences could not be assigned. Alloreactive clones required at least 2-fold expansion over unstimulated cells and minimum CFSE-low frequency of 0.002% (template counts) or 0.001% (read counts). A clone was considered mappable if detected in the sequenced pre-transplant spleen, lymph node, or MLR CFSE-low populations of the donor or recipient. The cumulative frequency of alloreactive clones was calculated as a percentage of all sequences, weighted by copy number. TCRdb took this table from immuneACCESS and kept in-frame rearrangements with V and J called. Such tables lack part of the clones; where checked against another copy, unresolved V genes explain under half of the gap, and the rest is unexplained. V and J calls and clone size are as listed in that table; D and trimming were resolved from the DNA. Here the sample has some 100,000 clones; 85% to 95% occur a single time. The ten most abundant clones make up less than 0.08% of the sample.

Sequencing used unstimulated CD8+ T cells sorted from spleen or lymph node cells, obtained before transplant. The chain employs TRBV4-1 and TRBJ2-2, with no reliable assignment of the D segment. The TCR was taken from a human donor who was the organ donor for an intestinal transplant. The DNA sequence is TGCGCCAGCAGCCAAGTATCTGATGGAGCCGGGGAGCTGTTTTTT. It encodes CASSQVSDGAGELFF.